One sample yielded the 3 T cell receptor beta chains listed below, sequenced in a study of human T cells and chemical hapten exposure. Time point specified: patch test 1, 2 weeks after DPC sensitization. Treatment given: therapeutic diphenylcyclopropenone sensitization with weekly scalp DPC. A single record per CDR3 protein comes from TCRdb applying MiXCR to the RACE reads. Among over 95,000 distinct CDR3 sequences listed, around 12% were seen once. The sequencing here drew on whole blood, taken in connection with sensitization to the hapten diphenylcyclopropenone (DPC). All receptors come from a woman between 40 and 50 years old with alopecia areata. Some clones in this sample may be carry-over from other donors' samples.

This clonotype was detected only a few times. The chain uses TRBV20-1 and TRBJ2-1; 10 bases are a match to TRBD2. V was pared by 4 bases and J by 0 bases, with 0 bases of the junction left unmatched. The V gene's germline CDR1 is DFQATT and CDR2 SNEGSKA (reference sequence). There are 14 residues in the CDR3. CDR3 sequence (DNA): TGCAGTGCTACTAGCGGGAGCTCCTACAATGAGCAGTTCTTC. This encodes CSATSGSSYNEQFF.

The chain carries TRBV7-9 and TRBJ2-3; D remains ambiguous. Trimming stripped 5 bases from V and 2 bases from J, with 17 bases between. In germline, CDR1 is SEHNR, CDR2 FQNEAQ (reference sequence). The CDR3 totals 16 residues. The CDR3 spells CASSLSGTWNTDTQYF. The DNA for the CDR3 is TGTGCCAGCAGCCTTAGTGGCACCTGGAACACAGATACGCAGTATTTT.

The chain joins TRBV6-5 to TRBJ2-3, with 10 bases aligning to TRBD2. The V segment lost 5 bases and the J segment 4 bases; nucleotides outside the gene matches: 6. Germline lookup yields CDR1 MNHEY and CDR2 SVGAGI. The CDR3 is 15 amino acids. In DNA, the CDR3 is TGTGCCAGCAGTACTAGCGGGATAGAGGCAGATACGCAGTATTTT. Protein sequence: CASSTSGIEADTQYF.